This TCR beta chain was identified during a study of blood T cell repertoires in COVID-19. Study background: The samples span acute and convalescent COVID-19 from the United States, Italy and Spain.

Data came from immunoSEQ multiplex PCR; TCRdb stores just in-frame clones and leaves some out. This table has about 100,000 clones, roughly 88% appearing once. V dropped 5 bases and J dropped 0; count of bases not matched to a gene: 1. The germline CDR1 and CDR2 sequences are SGHKS and YYEKEE (reference sequence). This CDR3 has 14 amino acids. The sequence was obtained from a human donor in a cohort sampled during active COVID-19. The gene calls are TRBV5-5 and TRBJ1-4, with 7 positions matching TRBD1. The sample comprised peripheral blood. The CDR3: CASSQGATNEKLFF. CDR3 nucleotides: TGTGCCAGCAGTCAGGGGGCAACTAATGAAAAACTGTTTTTT.